This entry features one T cell receptor beta chain sequence. The antigen is unknown. The protocol was immunoSEQ multiplex PCR, while the TCRdb copy is restricted to in-frame clones and leaves out a portion. The sample shows approximately 80,000 clones, less than 95% of them seen only once. This sample is drawn from a study of T cell responses to AZD1222 COVID-19 vaccine. The V gene's germline CDR1 is MGHRA and CDR2 YSYEKL. V lost 0 bases to trimming and J lost 1 base, with 6 bases between them. The CDR3 consists of 14 residues. General study results and limits: Spike-wide vaccine-associated CD4 TCRs dominated at 160-218 and 743-854. At baseline, just a handful of AZD1222 recipients tested seropositive.

Pooling covered second doses at about 4 or about 12 weeks. The receptor was derived from an adult who received the AZD1222 COVID-19 vaccine. The starting material was peripheral blood, obtained 28 days after the second AZD1222 dose. This chain connects TRBV4-1 to TRBJ2-5; D ambiguous. CDR3 sequence (DNA): TGCGCCAGCAGCCAAGAGACATCCCAAGAGACCCAGTACTTC. Translated: CASSQETSQETQYF.